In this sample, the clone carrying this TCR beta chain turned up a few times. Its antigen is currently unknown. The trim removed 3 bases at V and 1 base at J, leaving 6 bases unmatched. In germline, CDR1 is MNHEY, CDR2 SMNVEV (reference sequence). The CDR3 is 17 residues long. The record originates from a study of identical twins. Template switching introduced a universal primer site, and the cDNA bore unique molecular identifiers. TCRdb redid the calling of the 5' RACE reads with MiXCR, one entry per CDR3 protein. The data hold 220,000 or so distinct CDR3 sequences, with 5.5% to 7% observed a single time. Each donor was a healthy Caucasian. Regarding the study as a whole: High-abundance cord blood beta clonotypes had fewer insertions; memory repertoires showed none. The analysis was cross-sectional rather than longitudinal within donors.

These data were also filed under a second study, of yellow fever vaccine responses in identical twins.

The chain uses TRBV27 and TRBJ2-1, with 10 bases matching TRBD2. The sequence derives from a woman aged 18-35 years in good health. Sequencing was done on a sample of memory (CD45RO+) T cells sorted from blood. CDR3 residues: CASSLRASGRSYNEQFF. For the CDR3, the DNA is TGTGCCAGCAGTTTGAGGGCTAGCGGGAGATCCTACAATGAGCAGTTCTTC.